The clone carrying this T cell receptor beta chain has ten or more counts. Its target is not known. This sample is part of a study of CD8 T cells in ankylosing spondylitis. There are 16 residues in the CDR3. Germline V gene sequence: CDR1 MNHEY, CDR2 SVGAGI. V lost 3 bases and J 6 bases, leaving 18 bases between the germline ends. General study findings and limits: Seemingly characteristic of ankylosing spondylitis blood was a TCR beta motif consisting of roughly 8 highly homologous variants. Significantly higher representation of disease-linked clones was reported for matched ankylosing spondylitis synovial fluid.

Each CDR3 protein is one row after TCRdb ran MiXCR on the 5' RACE reads. Altogether about 240,000 distinct CDR3 sequences are present, under 8.5% being singletons, with the ten largest covering roughly 4.9%. Sequencing was performed on blood, either unsorted or a sorted T cell fraction (not recorded which). The chain recombines TRBV6-5 with TRBJ1-3; D might be TRBD1 (5 bases). This clonotype was obtained from a female donor with ankylosing spondylitis or in good health (not recorded which). The CDR3 DNA sequence: TGTGCCAGCAGTTATCCCAAGGGGAGAGGTCAAAACACCATATATTTT. It yields the protein CASSYPKGRGQNTIYF.